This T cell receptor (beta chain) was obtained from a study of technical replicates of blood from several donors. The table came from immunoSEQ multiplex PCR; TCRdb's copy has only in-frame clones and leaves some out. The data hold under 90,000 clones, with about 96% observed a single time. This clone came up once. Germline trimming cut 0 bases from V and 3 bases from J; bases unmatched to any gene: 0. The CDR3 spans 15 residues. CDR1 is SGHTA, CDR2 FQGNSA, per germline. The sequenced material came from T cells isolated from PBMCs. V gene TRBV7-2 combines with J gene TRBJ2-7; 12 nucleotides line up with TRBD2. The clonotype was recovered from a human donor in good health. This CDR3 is CASSLATSGSYEQYF. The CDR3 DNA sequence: TGTGCCAGCAGCTTAGCGACTAGCGGGAGCTACGAGCAGTACTTC.